A single sample gave rise to the 7 T cell receptor beta chains below, sequenced in a study of tumor and adjacent non-tumor tissue in lung cancer. RNA was extracted from bulk tissue without any cell sorting. This non-tumor lung sample came from over 3 cm beyond the tumor edge. A modified ARM-PCR protocol with three rounds of nested PCR amplified TCRbeta. TCRdb analysed the multiplex PCR reads with MiXCR anew, one entry per CDR3 protein. Of some 51,000 distinct CDR3 sequences in the sample, 60% to 65% were seen once. Sequencing was carried out using distant non-tumor lung tissue. These receptors came from a woman aged 65 to 85 with non-small cell lung cancer.

With regard to this clonotype: This sequence may be a read error, since a much larger clone differs from it by one base. V is TRBV7-9 and J is TRBJ2-5; 14 nucleotides agree with TRBD2. CDR1 and CDR2 from the germline V gene are SEHNR and FQNEAQ (reference sequence). With V trimmed by 5 bases and J by 6 bases, 11 bases remained unmatched. The CDR3 covers 17 residues. The CDR3 sequence: CASSLTSGRVIKKTQYF. As DNA, the CDR3 is TGTGCCAGCAGCCTGACTAGCGGGAGGGTTATAAAGAAGACCCAGTACTTC.

The rearrangement uses TRBV12-3 or TRBV12-4 and TRBJ2-7, with D unresolved. This CDR3 has 15 residues. Trimming cost V 1 base and J 5 bases, with 15 bases left between them. This CDR3 is CASSLGSDGVNEQYF. The DNA for the CDR3 is TGTGCCAGCAGTTTAGGAAGCGATGGAGTGAACGAGCAGTACTTC.

A few counts support this clonotype. Given a much more abundant clone one base away, this may be a read error. The V gene is TRBV30, the J gene TRBJ1-1, with D uncertain. CDR1 and CDR2 from the germline V gene are GTSNPN and SVGIG (reference sequence). This CDR3 is built from 13 residues. The CDR3 loop reads CVWSPEMNTEAFF. CDR3 nucleotide sequence: TGTGTCTGGAGTCCCGAGATGAACACTGAAGCTTTCTTT.

With regard to this clonotype: The junction differs from germline at one of its ends, possibly a read error. The chain recombines TRBV28 with TRBJ2-7; 9 bases line up with TRBD2. CDR3 length: 15 amino acids. Germline lookup yields CDR1 MDHEN and CDR2 SYDVKM. The CDR3 here is CASRSLAGTSYEQCF. In nucleotides, the CDR3 is TGTGCCAGCAGGAGTCTAGCGGGGACCTCCTATGAGCAGTGCTTC.

This clonotype occurred once. A much larger clone lies one base from this, so it may be a read error. The V and J genes are TRBV27 and TRBJ2-7; 15 nucleotides match TRBD2. From germline, CDR1 is MNHEY and CDR2 SMNVEV (reference sequence). CDR3 length equals 17 residues. Losses at the gene ends were 4 bases for V and 8 bases for J; bases not matched to a gene: 12. The CDR3 sequence is CASSSGTSGRLGGKQYF. The CDR3 DNA reads as TGTGCCAGCAGTTCCGGGACTAGCGGGAGGTTGGGCGGGAAGCAGTACTTC.

By its share, this clonotype is medium-sized (0.01 to 0.1%). This chain uses TRBV6-6 with TRBJ1-6; 7 nucleotides agree with TRBD1. V lost 4 bases, J lost 14 bases, and 11 bases stayed unmatched. The CDR3 runs 14 residues. Germline assignment: CDR1 MNHNY and CDR2 SVGAGI (reference sequence). The CDR3 protein is CASSSETGLSTLHF. In DNA, the CDR3 is TGTGCCAGCAGTTCAGAGACAGGGTTGTCAACCCTCCACTTT.

A word on this clonotype: Without the conserved terminal phenylalanine or tryptophan, this CDR3 likely stems from a read error. Because the CDR3's place on the DNA is in doubt, the DNA is left out and the CDR3 is given as listed by TCRdb. This chain links TRBV6-6 with TRBJ2-3; the D segment call TRBD1 is taken from the table without a DNA check. Germline lookup yields CDR1 MNHNY and CDR2 SVGAGI (reference sequence). The CDR3 spans 15 residues, counting both ends. This CDR3 reads CASSSGTGGADTQYL.